A selection of T cell receptor beta chains follows, all from one sample in a study of shared clonotypes between healthy human individuals. Here immunoSEQ multiplex PCR was the method, and the copy in TCRdb shows in-frame clones only, minus some. The table lists 1,400,000 or so clones, roughly 98.5% of them singletons. Source material: naive CD4+ T cells sorted from blood. The source of these receptors is a man younger than 45 in good health. Both conserved end residues are part of each CDR3. The order of the fields is J gene, D gene, V gene, CDR3 DNA, CDR3 protein. D genes are given only for firm matches.

>TRBJ1-4|NA|TRBV7-9
TGTGCCAGCAGCTCCGGGACCTATGATGAAAAACTGTTTTTT
CASSSGTYDEKLFF
>TRBJ2-1|NA|TRBV5-6
TGTGCCAGCAGCCCTAAGGGGAGGCCTGAGCAGTTCTTC
CASSPKGRPEQFF
>TRBJ2-7|NA|TRBV15
TGTGCCACCAGCAGAGAGGAGGGCTCCTACGAGCAGTACTTC
CATSREEGSYEQYF
>TRBJ2-3|TRBD1|TRBV19
TGTGCCAGTAGTATGGGACAGGCGACAGATACGCAGTATTTT
CASSMGQATDTQYF
>TRBJ1-5|TRBD1|TRBV10-2
TGCGCCAGCAGCCTCTCGACAGGGATGAGGCCCCAGCATTTT
CASSLSTGMRPQHF
>TRBJ1-3|NA|TRBV6-5
TGTGCCAGCAGACGACCAGGGTCTGGAAACACCATATATTTT
CASRRPGSGNTIYF
>TRBJ2-2|NA|TRBV29-1
TGCAGCGTTGAATGGCCGAACACCGGGGAGCTGTTTTTT
CSVEWPNTGELFF
>TRBJ2-7|NA|TRBV11-2
TGTGCCAGCAGCTTAATCCCCATGGGGCAATCCTACGAGCAGTACTTC
CASSLIPMGQSYEQYF
>TRBJ2-1|TRBD2|TRBV5-4
TGTGCCAGCAGTTCAGGACTAGCGGGAGAGAATGAGCAGTTCTTC
CASSSGLAGENEQFF
>TRBJ2-1|NA|TRBV10-3
TGTGCCATCAGTGAAAGGGAGGCGCAGTTCTTC
CAISEREAQFF
>TRBJ1-5|NA|TRBV5-1
TGCGCCAGCAGCTTGAGGGGGGATAGCAATCAGCCCCAGCATTTT
CASSLRGDSNQPQHF
>TRBJ1-1|NA|TRBV5-1
TGCGCCAGCAGCTTGGGGGCTACGGCGCCGAACACTGAAGCTTTCTTT
CASSLGATAPNTEAFF
>TRBJ2-4|TRBD2|TRBV11-2
TGTGCCAGCAGCTTAGATAGCCTAGCGGTTCGAGCCAAAAACATTCAGTACTTC
CASSLDSLAVRAKNIQYF
>TRBJ2-2|NA|TRBV9
TGTGCCAGCAGCGTAGCTGGGAACGGGGCCACCGGGGAGCTGTTTTTT
CASSVAGNGATGELFF
>TRBJ2-7|TRBD1|TRBV7-9
TGTGCCAGCAGCGAAGACAGGGGCGCCTACGAGCAGTACTTC
CASSEDRGAYEQYF
>TRBJ2-2|TRBD2|TRBV2
TGTGCCAGCAGTGAAGGCCTAGCGGGAGTAGCGCTGTTTTTT
CASSEGLAGVALFF
>TRBJ2-1|TRBD1|TRBV5-5
TGTGCCAGCAGCTCTACAGGGGAGAATGAGCAGTTCTTC
CASSSTGENEQFF
>TRBJ2-7|TRBD2|TRBV5-4
TGTGCCAGCAGCCAATCCGGGACTAGCTCCTACGAGCAGTACTTC
CASSQSGTSSYEQYF
>TRBJ2-3|TRBD1|TRBV9
TGTGCCAGCAGCGTGTCGACGACAGGGGGCGCAGATACGCAGTATTTT
CASSVSTTGGADTQYF
>TRBJ2-7|TRBD2|TRBV19
TGTGCCAGCAGACTAGCGGGAAGCACCTACGAGCAGTACTTC
CASRLAGSTYEQYF
>TRBJ2-7|TRBD1|TRBV5-4
TGTGCCAGCAGCGCCCGGACAGGAGATTACTACGAGCAGTACTTC
CASSARTGDYYEQYF
>TRBJ2-3|NA|TRBV6-1
TGTGCCAGCAGTGGGAGGGGGCGGCCTAGCACAGATACGCAGTATTTT
CASSGRGRPSTDTQYF
>TRBJ2-3|TRBD2|TRBV15
TGTGCCACCAGCGCAGGACTAGCGGGAGGGCGCTTAGATACGCAGTATTTT
CATSAGLAGGRLDTQYF
>TRBJ2-3|NA|TRBV18
TGTGCCAGCTCACCTATCCCGGGAACACTCAGGGCAGATACGCAGTATTTT
CASSPIPGTLRADTQYF
>TRBJ2-2|TRBD2|TRBV5-5
TGTGCCAGCACCTTTATTTCGCTAGCGGGAGGAACGAACACCGGGGAGCTGTTTTTT
CASTFISLAGGTNTGELFF
>TRBJ2-1|TRBD2|TRBV15
TGTGCCACCAGCACCGGGACTAGCGGGAGGGCCGTTGAGCAGTTCTTC
CATSTGTSGRAVEQFF
>TRBJ2-7|NA|TRBV9
TGTGCCAGCAGCCCCGACAGACCCTACGAGCAGTACTTC
CASSPDRPYEQYF
>TRBJ2-7|TRBD1|TRBV5-4
TGTGCCAGCAGCGGACAGGGGGCTCCGGAGCAGTACTTC
CASSGQGAPEQYF
>TRBJ2-1|TRBD2|TRBV9
TGTGCCAGCAGCCCGGAGGTAGCGGGAGTCTCCTACAATGAGCAGTTCTTC
CASSPEVAGVSYNEQFF
>TRBJ2-3|TRBD2|TRBV5-4
TGTGCCAGCAGCGAGCGACTAGCGGGAGGGCCGGTAGATACGCAGTATTTT
CASSERLAGGPVDTQYF
>TRBJ2-2|NA|TRBV5-1
TGCGCCAGCAGCTTGGCCGGTGGTTTAATGTTCACCGGGGAGCTGTTTTTT
CASSLAGGLMFTGELFF